Below are 4 T cell receptor beta chains sequenced from a single sample in a study of CD8+CD57+ T cells in acquired aplastic anemia. Genomic DNA, serving as template, underwent TCR beta VDJ and CDR3 profiling. TCRdb re-called the reads with MiXCR, one entry per CDR3 protein. The repertoire holds some 120,000 distinct CDR3 sequences, over 45% seen once, with roughly 2.6% in the top ten. The specimen sequenced was sorted CD4+, CD8+, or CD8+CD57+ T cells (not recorded which) from PBMCs. All receptors derive from a human donor in good health, serving as a control.

This clonotype was seen repeatedly, ten times or more. The chain recombines TRBV7-2 with TRBJ1-4, with a tentative D call TRBD1 (5 bases). Trimming took off 3 bases at V and 0 bases at J, with 17 bases between the two ends. CDR3 length: 18 residues. Germline CDR1 reads SGHTA; CDR2 reads FQGNSA. This CDR3 reads CASSFSRGRLATNEKLFF. The CDR3 bases are TGTGCCAGCAGCTTTAGTAGGGGCAGGTTGGCAACTAATGAAAAACTGTTTTTT.

Only a few counts were recorded for this clonotype. The gene calls are TRBV9 and TRBJ2-1; TRBD2 matches at 10 bases. V was pared by 6 bases and J by 1 base, with 7 bases of the junction left unmatched. CDR3 length: 16 amino acids. The germline gives CDR1 SGDLS, CDR2 YYNGEE. The CDR3 reads CASTKRGGISYNEQFF. Here the CDR3 DNA reads TGTGCCAGCACAAAGCGGGGGGGCATTTCCTACAATGAGCAGTTCTTC. Complete variable domain (other parts from reference TRBV9 and TRBJ2-1): DSGVTQTPKHLITATGQRVTLRCSPRSGDLSVYWYQQSLDQGLQFLIQYYNGEERAKGNILERFSAQQFPDLHSELNLSSLELGDSALYFCASTKRGGISYNEQFFGPGTRLTVL.

The chain joins TRBV7-2 to TRBJ1-5; 9 bases fit TRBD1. The CDR3 contains 15 residues. The junction had 7 bases not matched to a gene; V was cut back by 3 bases and J by 7 bases. Germline-derived CDR1 and CDR2 are SGHTA and FQGNSA. The CDR3 spells CASSFYRGQGQPQHF. The CDR3 DNA reads TGTGCCAGCAGCTTTTACAGGGGGCAAGGGCAGCCCCAGCATTTT. Full variable domain (outside the CDR3, taken from reference TRBV7-2 and TRBJ1-5): GAGVSQSPSNKVTEKGKDVELRCDPISGHTALYWYRQSLGQGLEFLIYFQGNSAPDKSGLPSDRFSAERTGGSVSTLTIQRTQQEDSAVYLCASSFYRGQGQPQHFGDGTRLSIL.

This clonotype was picked up a small number of times. CDR3 nucleotides: TGCGCCAGCAGCTTGGAGAATCCCACAGGGTCCGGAAACACCATATATTTT. Its translation is CASSLENPTGSGNTIYF. The chain employs TRBV5-1 and TRBJ1-3, with a tentative D call TRBD1 (6 bases). The germline V and J ends were trimmed by 0 bases and 4 bases, with 17 bases remaining between them. The CDR3 covers 17 residues. Germline V CDR1 and CDR2: SGHRS, YFSETQ.